The 4 T cell receptor beta chains below all came from one sample that was sequenced in a study of identical twins. MiXCR, applied by TCRdb to the 5' RACE reads, yields one record per CDR3 protein. The sample lists under 900,000 distinct CDR3 sequences; over 9% were seen once. Separately, the same data were catalogued under a study of yellow fever vaccine responses in identical twins.

Input material: PBMCs. The receptors originated from a woman between 18 and 30 years old in good health.

This clonotype was found once. The J gene is TRBJ2-1, the V gene TRBV7-6, with 12 bases matching TRBD2. The V gene end was trimmed by 6 bases and the J gene end by 7 bases; junction bases not matched to a gene: 7. The CDR3 is 15 amino acids. The germline CDR1 and CDR2 sequences are SGHVS and FNYEAQ. CDR3 DNA sequence: TGTGCCAGCAGGAAATCTAGCGGGAGGGAGAATGAGCAGTTCTTC. It encodes CASRKSSGRENEQFF.

This clonotype was found many times. The V gene is TRBV10-3, the J gene TRBJ2-1, with 13 bases that match TRBD2. Germline V CDR1 and CDR2: ENHRY, SYGVKD. The ends lost 5 bases at V and 13 bases at J; junction bases unmatched: 2. CDR3 length: 12 amino acids. CDR3 protein: CAISRTSGRQFF. As DNA, the CDR3 is TGTGCCATCAGTCGGACTAGCGGGAGACAGTTCTTC.

V usage is TRBV5-1 and J usage is TRBJ2-1; 7 positions match TRBD2. This CDR3 contains 17 residues. With 0 bases clipped from V and 7 bases from J, the junction kept 13 bases outside the gene matches. CDR1 is SGHRS and CDR2 is YFSETQ in the germline V gene. In DNA, the CDR3 is TGCGCCAGCAGCTTGGGTAATGAGGGAGGGCCTCGGAATGAGCAGTTCTTC. Its protein is CASSLGNEGGPRNEQFF.

J is TRBJ2-1 and V is TRBV25-1, with D possibly matching TRBD2 (5 bases). Germline lookup yields CDR1 MGHDK and CDR2 SYGVNS. V gave up 5 bases and J gave up 7 bases, with 15 bases separating them. This CDR3 has 14 amino acids. CDR3 bases: TGTGCCAGCAGTCGAGCGGTCAGTCATAATGAGCAGTTCTTC. Its protein product is CASSRAVSHNEQFF.